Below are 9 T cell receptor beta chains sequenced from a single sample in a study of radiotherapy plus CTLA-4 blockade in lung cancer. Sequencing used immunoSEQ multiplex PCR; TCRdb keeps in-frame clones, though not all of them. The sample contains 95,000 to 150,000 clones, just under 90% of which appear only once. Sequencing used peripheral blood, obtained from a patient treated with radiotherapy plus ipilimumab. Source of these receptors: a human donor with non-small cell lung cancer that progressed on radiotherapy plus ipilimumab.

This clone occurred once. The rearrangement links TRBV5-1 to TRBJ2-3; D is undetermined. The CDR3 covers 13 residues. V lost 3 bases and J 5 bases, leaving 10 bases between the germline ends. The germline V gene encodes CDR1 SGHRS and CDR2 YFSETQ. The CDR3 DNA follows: TGCGCCAGCAGCTCCCCTCCGGGAGATACGCAGTATTTT. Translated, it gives CASSSPPGDTQYF.

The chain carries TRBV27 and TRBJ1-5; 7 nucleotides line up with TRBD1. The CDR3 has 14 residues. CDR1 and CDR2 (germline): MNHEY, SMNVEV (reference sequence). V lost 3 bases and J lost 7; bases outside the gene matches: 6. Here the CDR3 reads CASSFNRGGQPQHF. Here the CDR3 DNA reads TGTGCCAGCAGTTTCAACAGGGGCGGACAGCCCCAGCATTTT.

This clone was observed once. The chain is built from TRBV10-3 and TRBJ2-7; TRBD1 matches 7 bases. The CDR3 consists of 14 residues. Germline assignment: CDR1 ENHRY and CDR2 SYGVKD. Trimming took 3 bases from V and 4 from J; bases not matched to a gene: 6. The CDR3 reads CAISEKGGGYEQYF. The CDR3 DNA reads TGTGCCATCAGTGAAAAAGGGGGCGGGTACGAGCAGTACTTC.

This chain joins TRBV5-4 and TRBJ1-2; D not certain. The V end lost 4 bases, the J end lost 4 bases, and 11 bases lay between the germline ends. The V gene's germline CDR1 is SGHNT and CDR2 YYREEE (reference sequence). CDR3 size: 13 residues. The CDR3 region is CASSGNRGYGYTF. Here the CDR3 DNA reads TGTGCCAGCAGCGGAAATCGGGGCTATGGCTACACCTTC.

CDR3 in DNA: TGTGCCAGCAGTGAAAGGGGGGGCAGGGGTCAGCCCCAGCATTTT. It specifies CASSERGGRGQPQHF. The chain links TRBV2 to TRBJ1-5; weak D call: TRBD1 (6 bases). The CDR3 is 15 residues long. Germline assignment: CDR1 SNHLY and CDR2 FYNNEI. V gave up 2 bases and J gave up 6 bases, with 14 bases separating them.

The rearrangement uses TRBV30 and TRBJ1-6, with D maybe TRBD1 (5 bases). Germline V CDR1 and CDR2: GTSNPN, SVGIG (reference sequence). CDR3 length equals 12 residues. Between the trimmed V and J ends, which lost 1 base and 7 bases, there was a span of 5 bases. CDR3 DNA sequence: TGTGCCTGGAGTGGGGGGAATTCACCCCTCCACTTT. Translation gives CAWSGGNSPLHF.

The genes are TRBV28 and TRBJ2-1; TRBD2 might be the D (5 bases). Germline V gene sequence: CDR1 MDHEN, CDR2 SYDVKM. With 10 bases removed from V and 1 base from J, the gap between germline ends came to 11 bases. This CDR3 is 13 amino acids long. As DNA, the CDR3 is TGTGCCACCGGGGTCGGGTCCTACAATGAGCAGTTCTTC. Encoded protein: CATGVGSYNEQFF.

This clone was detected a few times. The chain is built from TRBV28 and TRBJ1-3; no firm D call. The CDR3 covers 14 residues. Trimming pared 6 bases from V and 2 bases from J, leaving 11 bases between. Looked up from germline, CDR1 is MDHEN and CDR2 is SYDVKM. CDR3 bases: TGTGCCAGCAGGACCGTTTCAGCTGGAAACACCATATATTTT. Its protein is CASRTVSAGNTIYF.

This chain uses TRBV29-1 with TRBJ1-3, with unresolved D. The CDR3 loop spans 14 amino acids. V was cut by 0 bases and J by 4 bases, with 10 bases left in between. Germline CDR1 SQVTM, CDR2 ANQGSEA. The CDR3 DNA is TGCAGCGTTGAAGATGGCAGGCTCGGAAACACCATATATTTT. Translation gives CSVEDGRLGNTIYF.